This T cell receptor (beta chain) appears in the sequencing data of a study of T cell responses to AZD1222 COVID-19 vaccine. As concerns this clone: Its antigen is undetermined.

Study-level results: Spike-specific TCR breadth and depth were elevated following two AZD1222 doses. Baseline seropositivity occurred in only a handful of AZD1222 recipients. Donors skewed white British and female; clonal diversity was possibly underestimated.

The method was immunoSEQ multiplex PCR; TCRdb's version includes in-frame clones alone and lacks a portion of them. In the table there are about 190,000 clones, around 93% of which are singletons. Germline-derived CDR1 and CDR2 are GTSNPN and SVGIG (reference sequence). This CDR3 spans 14 amino acids. Trimming removed 3 bases at V and 4 bases at J, with 12 bases between. Here the sequenced sample was peripheral blood, taken on day 0 of AZD1222 vaccination. V usage is TRBV30 and J usage is TRBJ1-4; D uncertain. The clonotype comes from an adult in good health. The CDR3 loop reads CAWRPGGINEKLFF. The CDR3 DNA reads as TGTGCCTGGAGACCGGGTGGAATTAATGAAAAACTGTTTTTT.